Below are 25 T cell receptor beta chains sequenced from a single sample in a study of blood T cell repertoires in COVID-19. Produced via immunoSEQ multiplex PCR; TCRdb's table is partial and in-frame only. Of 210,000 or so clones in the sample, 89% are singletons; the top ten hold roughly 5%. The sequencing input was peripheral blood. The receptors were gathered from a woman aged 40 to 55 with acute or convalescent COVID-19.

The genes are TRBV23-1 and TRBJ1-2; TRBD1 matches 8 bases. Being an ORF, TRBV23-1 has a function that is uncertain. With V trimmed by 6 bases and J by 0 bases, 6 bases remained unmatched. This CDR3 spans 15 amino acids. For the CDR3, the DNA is TGCGCCAGCAGACCGGGACAGGAGACTAACTATGGCTACACCTTC. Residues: CASRPGQETNYGYTF.

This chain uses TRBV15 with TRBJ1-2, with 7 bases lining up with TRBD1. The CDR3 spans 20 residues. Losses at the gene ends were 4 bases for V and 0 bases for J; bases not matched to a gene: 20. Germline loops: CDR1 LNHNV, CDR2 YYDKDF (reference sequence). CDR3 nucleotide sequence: TGTGCCACCAGCACCTTGACAGGGCGCCAGGAAGCCCGAGCTAACTATGGCTACACCTTC. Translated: CATSTLTGRQEARANYGYTF.

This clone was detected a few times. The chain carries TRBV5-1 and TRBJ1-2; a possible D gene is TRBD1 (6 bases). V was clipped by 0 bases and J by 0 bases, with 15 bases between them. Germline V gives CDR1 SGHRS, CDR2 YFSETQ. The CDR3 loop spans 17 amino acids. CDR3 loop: CASSLAGGGRANYGYTF. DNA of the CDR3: TGCGCCAGCAGCTTGGCGGGAGGGGGTCGAGCTAACTATGGCTACACCTTC.

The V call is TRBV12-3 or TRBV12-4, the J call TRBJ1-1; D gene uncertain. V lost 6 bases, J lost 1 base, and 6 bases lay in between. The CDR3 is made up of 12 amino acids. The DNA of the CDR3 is TGTGCCAGCAGCCCACAGAACACTGAAGCTTTCTTT. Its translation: CASSPQNTEAFF.

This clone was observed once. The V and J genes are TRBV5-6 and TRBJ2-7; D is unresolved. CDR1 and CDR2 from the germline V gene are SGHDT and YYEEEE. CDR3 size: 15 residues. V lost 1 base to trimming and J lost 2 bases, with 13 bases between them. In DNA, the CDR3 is TGTGCCAGCAGCTTGTACACCGCCTTACCCTACGAGCAGTACGTC. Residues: CASSLYTALPYEQYV.

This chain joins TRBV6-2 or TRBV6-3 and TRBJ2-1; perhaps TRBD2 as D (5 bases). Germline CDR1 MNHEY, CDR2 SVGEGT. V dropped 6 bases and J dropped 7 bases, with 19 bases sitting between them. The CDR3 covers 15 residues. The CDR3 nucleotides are TGTGCCAGCAGCAAGGGTAGGCTAGCTCAGAATGAGCAGTTCTTC. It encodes CASSKGRLAQNEQFF.

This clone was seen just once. The CDR3 loop is CASSLGKRGLLYNEQFF. In DNA, the CDR3 is TGTGCCAGCAGTTTAGGGAAAAGGGGGCTCCTATACAATGAGCAGTTCTTC. V is TRBV27 and J is TRBJ2-1; 7 bases line up with TRBD1. The CDR3 length is 17 residues. Looked up from germline, CDR1 is MNHEY and CDR2 is SMNVEV (reference sequence). The junction had 11 bases not matched to a gene; V was cut back by 2 bases and J by 4 bases.

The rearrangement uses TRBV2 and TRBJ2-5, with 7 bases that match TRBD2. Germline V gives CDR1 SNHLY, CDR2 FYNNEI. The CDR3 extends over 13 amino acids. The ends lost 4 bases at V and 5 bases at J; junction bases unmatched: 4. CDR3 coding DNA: TGTGCCAGCAGTGGGGAGGGGTGGGAGACCCAGTACTTC. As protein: CASSGEGWETQYF. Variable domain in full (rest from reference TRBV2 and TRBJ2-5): EPEVTQTPSHQVTQMGQEVILRCVPISNHLYFYWYRQILGQKVEFLVSFYNNEISEKSEIFDDQFSVERPDGSNFTLKIRSTKLEDSAMYFCASSGEGWETQYFGPGTRLLVL.

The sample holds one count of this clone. The DNA for the CDR3 is TGTGCCAGCAGTACCGAGACAGGGAGTAACACTGAAGCTTTCTTT. It translates to CASSTETGSNTEAFF. This rearrangement joins TRBV6-5 to TRBJ1-1, with 7 bases that match TRBD1. Germline V lookup: CDR1 MNHEY, CDR2 SVGAGI. The CDR3 is 15 residues long. V trimming: 5 bases; J trimming: 2 bases; junction bases outside the gene matches: 8.

CDR3 in amino acids: CASSQGAVGQGYGYTF. DNA for the CDR3: TGCGCCAGCAGCCAAGGGGCCGTGGGACAGGGGTATGGCTACACCTTC. The gene calls are TRBV4-1 and TRBJ1-2; 10 nucleotides align to TRBD1. J gave up 5 bases and V 1 base, and 7 bases lay outside the gene matches. The CDR3 covers 16 residues. Germline V gene lookup returns CDR1 MGHRA and CDR2 YSYEKL.

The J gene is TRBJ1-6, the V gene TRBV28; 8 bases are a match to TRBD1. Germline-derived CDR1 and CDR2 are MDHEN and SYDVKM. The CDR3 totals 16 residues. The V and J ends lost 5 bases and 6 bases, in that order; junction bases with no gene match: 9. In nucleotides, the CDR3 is TGTGCCAGCAGTCTCTCGGGACAGGTTTTTAATTCACCCCTCCACTTT. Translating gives CASSLSGQVFNSPLHF.

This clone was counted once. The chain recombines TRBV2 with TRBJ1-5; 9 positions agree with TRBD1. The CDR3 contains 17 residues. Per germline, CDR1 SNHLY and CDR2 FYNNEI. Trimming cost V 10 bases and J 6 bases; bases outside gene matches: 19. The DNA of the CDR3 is TGTGCCACAGCAAAGTCCGCTTCGGGGACAGGGAGTCAGCCCCAGCATTTT. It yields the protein CATAKSASGTGSQPQHF.

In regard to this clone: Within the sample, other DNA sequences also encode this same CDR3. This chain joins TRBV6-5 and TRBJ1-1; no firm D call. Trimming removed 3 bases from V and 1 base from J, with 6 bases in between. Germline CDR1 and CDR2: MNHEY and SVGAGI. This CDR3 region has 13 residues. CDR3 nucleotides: TGTGCCAGCAGTTATCGGGGGAACACTGAAGCTTTCTTT. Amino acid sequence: CASSYRGNTEAFF.

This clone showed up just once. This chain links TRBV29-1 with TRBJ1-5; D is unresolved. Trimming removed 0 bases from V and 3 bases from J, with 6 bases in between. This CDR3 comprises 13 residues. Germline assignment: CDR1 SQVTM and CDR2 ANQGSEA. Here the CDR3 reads CSVEDRDNQPQHF. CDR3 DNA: TGCAGCGTTGAAGACCGGGACAATCAGCCCCAGCATTTT.

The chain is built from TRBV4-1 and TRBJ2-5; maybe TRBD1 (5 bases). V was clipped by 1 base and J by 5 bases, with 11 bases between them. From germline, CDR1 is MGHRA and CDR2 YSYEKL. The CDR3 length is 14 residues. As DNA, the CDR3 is TGCGCCAGCAGCCAAGGTTCAGGGTGGGAGACCCAGTACTTC. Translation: CASSQGSGWETQYF.

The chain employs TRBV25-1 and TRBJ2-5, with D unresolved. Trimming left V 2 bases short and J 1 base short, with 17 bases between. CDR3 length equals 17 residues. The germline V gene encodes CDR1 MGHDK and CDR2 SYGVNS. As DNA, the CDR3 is TGTGCCAGCAGTGAAGTACGGCTCATACAGTTCCAAGAGACCCAGTACTTC. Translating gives CASSEVRLIQFQETQYF.

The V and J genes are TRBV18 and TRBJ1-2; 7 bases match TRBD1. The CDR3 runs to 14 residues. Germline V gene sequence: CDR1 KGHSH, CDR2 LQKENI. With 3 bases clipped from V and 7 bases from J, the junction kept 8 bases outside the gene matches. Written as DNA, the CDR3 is TGTGCCAGCTCACCCCAGGGGGACTTGATTGGCTACACCTTC. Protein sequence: CASSPQGDLIGYTF.

The CDR3 sequence: CASGGQGMGAKNIQYF. The CDR3 nucleotides read TGTGCCAGCGGCGGACAGGGTATGGGAGCCAAAAACATTCAGTACTTC. V gene TRBV27 combines with J gene TRBJ2-4, with 8 positions matching TRBD1. With 8 bases clipped from V and 0 bases from J, the junction kept 9 bases outside the gene matches. From germline, CDR1 is MNHEY and CDR2 SMNVEV (reference sequence). This CDR3 has 16 amino acids.

CDR3 sequence: CASSDSGQGLDTQYF. In DNA, the CDR3 is TGTGCCAGCAGTGACTCTGGACAGGGATTAGATACGCAGTATTTT. The chain combines TRBV6-4 with TRBJ2-3; 8 bases match TRBD1. Unmatched junction bases numbered 4, after V lost 0 bases and J lost 5 bases. In germline, CDR1 is MRHNA, CDR2 SNTAGT. The CDR3 extends over 15 amino acids.

The CDR3: CASSDYRGFNSGNTIYF. CDR3 nucleotides: TGTGCCAGCAGTGACTACAGGGGGTTTAACTCTGGAAACACCATATATTTT. V and J are TRBV2 and TRBJ1-3; 8 bases match TRBD1. Germline CDR1 is SNHLY and CDR2 is FYNNEI. V was clipped by 3 bases and J by 0 bases; unmatched bases: 7. The CDR3 sequence is 17 residues long.

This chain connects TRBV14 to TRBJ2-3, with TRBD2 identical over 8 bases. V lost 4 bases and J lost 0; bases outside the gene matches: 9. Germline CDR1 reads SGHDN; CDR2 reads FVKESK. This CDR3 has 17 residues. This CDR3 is CASSPLTGGGSTDTQYF. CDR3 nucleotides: TGTGCCAGCAGCCCCTTGACTGGCGGGGGGAGCACAGATACGCAGTATTTT. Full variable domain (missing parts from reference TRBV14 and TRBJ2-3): EAGVTQFPSHSVIEKGQTVTLRCDPISGHDNLYWYRRVMGKEIKFLLHFVKESKQDESGMPNNRFLAERTGGTYSTLKVQPAELEDSGVYFCASSPLTGGGSTDTQYFGPGTRLTVL.

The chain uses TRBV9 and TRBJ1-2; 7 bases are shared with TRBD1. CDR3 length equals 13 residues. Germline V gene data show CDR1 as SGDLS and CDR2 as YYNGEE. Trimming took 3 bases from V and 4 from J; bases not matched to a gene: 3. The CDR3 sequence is CASSGDSFYGYTF. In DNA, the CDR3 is TGTGCCAGCAGCGGGGACAGCTTCTATGGCTACACCTTC.

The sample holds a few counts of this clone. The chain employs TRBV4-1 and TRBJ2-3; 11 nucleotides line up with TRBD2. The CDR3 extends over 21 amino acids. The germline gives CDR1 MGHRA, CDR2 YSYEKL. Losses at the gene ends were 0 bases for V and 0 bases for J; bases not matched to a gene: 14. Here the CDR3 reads CASSQDSGSGGAGISTDTQYF. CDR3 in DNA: TGCGCCAGCAGCCAAGATAGTGGTAGCGGGGGGGCCGGAATAAGCACAGATACGCAGTATTTT.

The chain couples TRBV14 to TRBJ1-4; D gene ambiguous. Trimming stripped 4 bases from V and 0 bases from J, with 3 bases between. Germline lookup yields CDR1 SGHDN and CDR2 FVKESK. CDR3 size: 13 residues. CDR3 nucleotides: TGTGCCAGCAGCCGAGCAACTAATGAAAAACTGTTTTTT. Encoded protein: CASSRATNEKLFF.

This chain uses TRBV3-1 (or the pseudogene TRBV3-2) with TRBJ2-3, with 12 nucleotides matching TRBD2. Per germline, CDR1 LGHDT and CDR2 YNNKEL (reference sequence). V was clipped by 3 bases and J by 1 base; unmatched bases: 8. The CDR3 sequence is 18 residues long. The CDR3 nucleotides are TGTGCCAGCAGCCATCGGCTAGCGGGGGGGCCACGCACAGATACGCAGTATTTT. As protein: CASSHRLAGGPRTDTQYF.